A single sample gave rise to the 26 T cell receptor beta chains below, sequenced in a study of shared T cell receptors in the human thymus. Produced via immunoSEQ multiplex PCR; TCRdb's table is partial and in-frame only. The sample holds hundreds of thousands of clones, around 87% seen once. The same sample was also used in a study of human thymus T cells.

Sequences were obtained from thymocytes. These receptors all stem from a boy younger than two with a congenital heart defect.

This clone is a singleton in its sample. This chain connects TRBV6-5 to TRBJ1-1, with 7 bases lining up with TRBD1. This CDR3 region has 14 residues. Germline CDR1 is MNHEY and CDR2 is SVGAGI. Trimming took 6 bases from V and 2 from J; bases not matched to a gene: 6. The DNA for the CDR3 is TGTGCCAGCAGACGACAGGGAAGCAACACTGAAGCTTTCTTT. It yields the protein CASRRQGSNTEAFF.

For this clone: No conserved phenylalanine or tryptophan is present at the end of the CDR3, so a read error is the likely explanation. The limits of the CDR3 on the DNA are not certain, so only TCRdb's listed CDR3 is given. This rearrangement joins TRBV2 to TRBJ1-1. The CDR3 length is 10 residues, termini included. Germline CDR1 SNHLY, CDR2 FYNNEI. CDR3 sequence: CASSESTGFL.

The chain joins TRBV15 to TRBJ1-1, with TRBD1 as a possible D gene (6 bases). This CDR3 is 17 amino acids long. V lost 0 bases and J lost 2, with 16 bases in between. The V gene's germline CDR1 is LNHNV and CDR2 YYDKDF (reference sequence). This CDR3 reads CATSRDRRQVQNTEAFF. CDR3 bases: TGTGCCACCAGCAGAGATAGACGACAGGTTCAAAACACTGAAGCTTTCTTT.

The CDR3 spells CASTEGALLAKNIQYF. In DNA, the CDR3 is TGCGCCAGCACGGAGGGGGCCCTGCTGGCCAAAAACATTCAGTACTTC. The chain is built from TRBV10-2 and TRBJ2-4, with D possibly being TRBD1 (7 bases). This CDR3 region has 16 residues. The germline V gene encodes CDR1 WSHSY and CDR2 SAAADI. V lost 7 bases and J 1 base, leaving 17 bases between the germline ends.

This sequence joins TRBV4-1 and TRBJ1-2; tentative D call: TRBD1 (6 bases). V dropped 6 bases and J dropped 2 bases, with 13 bases sitting between them. CDR1 MGHRA and CDR2 YSYEKL come from the germline V gene. The CDR3 loop spans 14 amino acids. The CDR3 loop is CASRQGTVNYGYTF. DNA of the CDR3: TGCGCCAGCAGACAGGGAACCGTGAACTATGGCTACACCTTC.

The J gene is TRBJ2-1, the V gene TRBV12-5, with TRBD2 matching 12 bases. CDR3 length: 14 residues. V was pared by 5 bases and J by 8 bases, with 4 bases of the junction left unmatched. Per the germline V gene, CDR1 is LGHNT and CDR2 is FRNRAP. CDR3 amino acids: CASGPGTSGHEQFF. CDR3 sequence (DNA): TGTGCTAGTGGTCCCGGGACTAGCGGGCATGAGCAGTTCTTC. The whole variable domain, filled in from reference TRBV12-5 and TRBJ2-1, reads DARVTQTPRHKVTEMGQEVTMRCQPILGHNTVFWYRQTMMQGLELLAYFRNRAPLDDSGMPKDRFSAEMPDATLATLKIQPSEPRDSAVYFCASGPGTSGHEQFFGPGTRLTVL.

This clone was found once. The CDR3: CASSRMGGEAFF. CDR3 DNA: TGTGCCAGCAGCCGAATGGGAGGTGAAGCTTTCTTT. V usage is TRBV28 and J usage is TRBJ1-1; D unclear. The CDR3 contains 12 residues. Germline CDR1 is MDHEN and CDR2 is SYDVKM. Between the trimmed V and J ends, which lost 6 bases and 7 bases, there was a span of 12 bases.

The rearrangement links TRBV18 to TRBJ2-3; 8 nucleotides line up with TRBD1. Unmatched junction bases numbered 7, after V lost 0 bases and J lost 2 bases. The CDR3 spans 17 residues. Germline lookup yields CDR1 KGHSH and CDR2 LQKENI. CDR3 DNA: TGTGCCAGCTCACCACCGGTAAGACAGGGGAACACAGATACGCAGTATTTT. Residues: CASSPPVRQGNTDTQYF.

The rearrangement uses TRBV14 and TRBJ2-2, with 7 nucleotides matching TRBD1. Trimming removed 4 bases from V and 3 bases from J; junction bases left unmatched: 8. This CDR3 is built from 16 residues. The V gene's germline CDR1 is SGHDN and CDR2 FVKESK. The CDR3 DNA sequence: TGTGCCAGCAGCCCTCAGACAGGGTGGCACACCGGGGAGCTGTTTTTT. Translated, it gives CASSPQTGWHTGELFF.

This clone was seen only a few times. This chain connects TRBV14 to TRBJ2-7; D possibly corresponds to TRBD2 (5 bases). This CDR3 is 18 amino acids long. Germline values: CDR1 SGHDN, CDR2 FVKESK. V shed 5 bases and J shed 2 bases, with 25 bases lying between them. CDR3 bases: TGTGCCAGCAGCACACGTCAACAAACCAACCCGAGGGCCTACGAGCAGTACTTC. Encoded protein: CASSTRQQTNPRAYEQYF. The full variable domain, rest sourced from reference TRBV14 and TRBJ2-7, is EAGVTQFPSHSVIEKGQTVTLRCDPISGHDNLYWYRRVMGKEIKFLLHFVKESKQDESGMPNNRFLAERTGGTYSTLKVQPAELEDSGVYFCASSTRQQTNPRAYEQYFGPGTRLTVT.

V usage is TRBV7-2 and J usage is TRBJ2-1; 11 bases fit TRBD2. The CDR3 runs 15 residues. V was clipped by 5 bases and J by 7 bases; unmatched bases: 7. Germline-derived CDR1 and CDR2 are SGHTA and FQGNSA. The CDR3 spells CASSDSGGAGNEQFF. CDR3 nucleotide sequence: TGTGCCAGCAGCGATAGCGGGGGGGCGGGGAATGAGCAGTTCTTC. The full variable domain, its missing parts supplied by reference TRBV7-2 and TRBJ2-1, is GAGVSQSPSNKVTEKGKDVELRCDPISGHTALYWYRQSLGQGLEFLIYFQGNSAPDKSGLPSDRFSAERTGGSVSTLTIQRTQQEDSAVYLCASSDSGGAGNEQFFGPGTRLTVL.

The chain employs TRBV4-1 and TRBJ1-2, with TRBD1 identical over 8 bases. Germline assignment: CDR1 MGHRA and CDR2 YSYEKL. The CDR3 runs to 17 residues. V was pared by 4 bases and J by 5 bases, with 15 bases of the junction left unmatched. The CDR3 region has the DNA TGCGCCAGCAGCCCTGGAATATTACAGGGGGGCGCATATGGCTACACCTTC. Residues: CASSPGILQGGAYGYTF.

This clone showed up just once. The gene calls are TRBV29-1 and TRBJ2-1; perhaps TRBD2 as D (5 bases). The CDR3 has 12 residues. V lost 7 bases and J 5 bases, leaving 12 bases between the germline ends. Germline CDR1 and CDR2: SQVTM and ANQGSEA. The DNA for the CDR3 is TGCAGCGGAGGGCTGGGGAACAATGAGCAGTTCTTC. Residues: CSGGLGNNEQFF.

J is TRBJ2-5 and V is TRBV2; 7 bases agree with TRBD1. The CDR3 has 14 residues. Germline V gene data show CDR1 as SNHLY and CDR2 as FYNNEI. The V and J ends lost 6 bases and 1 base, in that order; junction bases with no gene match: 5. The CDR3 protein is CASSSRTGQETQYF. CDR3 in DNA: TGTGCCAGCAGCTCGAGGACAGGCCAAGAGACCCAGTACTTC.

The V call is TRBV28, the J call TRBJ1-5, with D hard to call. In germline, CDR1 is MDHEN, CDR2 SYDVKM. The CDR3 covers 14 residues. V lost 8 bases to trimming and J lost 5 bases, with 16 bases between them. CDR3 DNA: TGTGCCAGCGCAGACCGAAAGACTCATCAGCCCCAGCATTTT. It specifies CASADRKTHQPQHF.

The chain combines TRBV16 with TRBJ2-2, with D possibly being TRBD1 (6 bases). CDR3 length: 15 residues. Germline V gene lookup returns CDR1 KGHSY and CDR2 FQNENV. V lost 4 bases and J 6 bases, leaving 15 bases between the germline ends. CDR3 nucleotide sequence: TGTGCCAGCAGCCCAAAACAGGGTTTGGCCGGGGAGCTGTTTTTT. This sequence encodes CASSPKQGLAGELFF.

The chain joins TRBV7-2 to TRBJ2-7, with 10 bases matching TRBD1. Germline V gives CDR1 SGHTA, CDR2 FQGNSA. The CDR3 has 17 residues. Here the CDR3 DNA reads TGTTTTGGGACAGGGGACAGGGAGCCTCCTGACTCCTACGAGCAGTACTTC. Its protein product is CFGTGDREPPDSYEQYF.

This clone was found a few times. The chain links TRBV19 to TRBJ2-7; TRBD2 agrees at 10 bases. The CDR3 contains 15 residues. The germline V gene has CDR1 LNHDA and CDR2 SQIVND (reference sequence). V lost 5 bases, J lost 0 bases, and 4 bases stayed unmatched. CDR3 amino acids: CASSPTSGLSYEQYF. The DNA for the CDR3 is TGTGCCAGTAGTCCGACTAGCGGGCTCTCCTACGAGCAGTACTTC.

V and J are TRBV19 and TRBJ1-5, with D possibly TRBD1 on 6 matching bases. V gave up 3 bases and J gave up 4 bases, with 10 bases separating them. CDR1 LNHDA and CDR2 SQIVND come from the germline V gene (reference sequence). This CDR3 is built from 14 residues. The CDR3 nucleotides are TGTGCCAGTAGTATTAAACAGGGTAATCAGCCCCAGCATTTT. This gives the protein CASSIKQGNQPQHF.

J is TRBJ2-7 and V is TRBV14; possible D gene TRBD1, 6 bases. The V end lost 4 bases, the J end lost 1 base, and 11 bases lay between the germline ends. This CDR3 is built from 14 residues. The germline CDR1 and CDR2 sequences are SGHDN and FVKESK. CDR3 bases: TGTGCCAGCAGCCTCCGGGACACGTCCTACGAGCAGTACTTC. Amino acid sequence: CASSLRDTSYEQYF.

The V and J genes are TRBV5-1 and TRBJ2-7; D may be TRBD1 (6 bases). CDR3 length: 12 amino acids. Between the trimmed V and J ends, which lost 6 bases and 5 bases, there was a span of 12 bases. Germline assignment: CDR1 SGHRS and CDR2 YFSETQ. The CDR3 here is CASTGTPDEQYF. The CDR3 DNA is TGCGCCAGCACCGGGACACCAGACGAGCAGTACTTC.

The CDR3 is CASRAGTGGWTYEQYF. Written as DNA, the CDR3 is TGTGCCAGCAGGGCGGGGACAGGGGGCTGGACCTACGAGCAGTACTTC. The chain joins TRBV7-9 to TRBJ2-7, with TRBD1 matching over 12 bases. The CDR3 totals 16 residues. The trim removed 6 bases at V and 2 bases at J, leaving 8 bases unmatched. Germline assignment: CDR1 SEHNR and CDR2 FQNEAQ (reference sequence). The full variable domain, completed using reference TRBV7-9 and TRBJ2-7, is DTGVSQNPRHKITKRGQNVTFRCDPISEHNRLYWYRQTLGQGPEFLTYFQNEAQLEKSRLLSDRFSAERPKGSFSTLEIQRTEQGDSAMYLCASRAGTGGWTYEQYFGPGTRLTVT.

The chain recombines TRBV4-1 with TRBJ2-7; D may be TRBD1 (5 bases). The CDR3 sequence is 15 residues long. V lost 11 bases to trimming and J lost 1 base, with 21 bases between them. Germline-derived CDR1 and CDR2 are MGHRA and YSYEKL. The DNA of the CDR3 is TGCGCCCCTCGCCCAGGGTCCCCTATATCCTACGAGCAGTACTTC. Translated, it gives CAPRPGSPISYEQYF.

The gene calls are TRBV28 and TRBJ2-7; TRBD1 aligns across 9 bases. In germline, CDR1 is MDHEN, CDR2 SYDVKM. J gave up 5 bases and V 2 bases, and 7 bases lay outside the gene matches. The CDR3 contains 15 residues. CDR3 amino acids: CASSLNRDRDDEQYF. The CDR3 region has the DNA TGTGCCAGCAGTTTAAACCGGGACAGGGACGACGAGCAGTACTTC.

The chain links TRBV5-1 to TRBJ2-2; TRBD2 matches at 15 bases. CDR1 is SGHRS and CDR2 is YFSETQ in the germline V gene. The CDR3 consists of 20 residues. The V and J ends lost 0 bases and 5 bases, in that order; junction bases with no gene match: 11. The CDR3 bases are TGCGCCAGCAGCTTGGAACCTTGGACTAGCGGGAGGGGTTGGACCGGGGAGCTGTTTTTT. Amino acid sequence: CASSLEPWTSGRGWTGELFF.

The chain uses TRBV2 and TRBJ2-1; 9 bases align to TRBD2. CDR1 and CDR2 from the germline V gene are SNHLY and FYNNEI. This CDR3 region has 16 residues. With V trimmed by 6 bases and J by 4 bases, 10 bases remained unmatched. CDR3 nucleotide sequence: TGTGCCAGCAGCCCCGCTAGCGGGATTCTATACAATGAGCAGTTCTTC. Translating gives CASSPASGILYNEQFF.